This T cell receptor beta chain was identified during a study of response to subunit inactivated influenza vaccine. MiXCR was run by TCRdb on the RT-PCR reads, yielding one entry per CDR3 protein. The sample gives approximately 170,000 distinct CDR3 sequences, over 9.5% of which show up once; 29% is in the top ten. The sample was also reused in another study, on T cells expressing NK-cell markers. That report notes: The TCR beta cDNA came from 5'RACE template switching with UMIs. HCMV serostatus: seven of eight sequenced donors positive, one negative. The sorts in several experiments were restricted to alpha-beta TCR T cells by an anti-gamma-delta TCR antibody.

This specimen consisted of CD8+ T cells sorted from PBMCs, obtained about 13 days after vaccination. The receptor was isolated from a man aged 45-65 years who received an inactivated influenza vaccine.

CDR3 region: CSAGGRGSYNEQFF. The CDR3 bases are TGCAGCGCCGGGGGCCGGGGCTCCTACAATGAGCAGTTCTTC. This sequence joins TRBV29-1 and TRBJ2-1; TRBD1 or TRBD2 may be the D gene (6 bases each). The length of the CDR3 is 14 residues. Germline lookup yields CDR1 SQVTM and CDR2 ANQGSEA. V was clipped by 7 bases and J by 0 bases, with 13 bases between them.